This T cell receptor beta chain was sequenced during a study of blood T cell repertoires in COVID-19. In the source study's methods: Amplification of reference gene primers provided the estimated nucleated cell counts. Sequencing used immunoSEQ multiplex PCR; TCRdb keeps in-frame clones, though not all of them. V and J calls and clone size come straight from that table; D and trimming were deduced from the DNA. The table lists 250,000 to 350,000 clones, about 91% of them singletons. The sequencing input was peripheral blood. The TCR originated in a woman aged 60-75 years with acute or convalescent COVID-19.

The CDR3 sequence is CAIRGQGAESPLHF. As DNA, the CDR3 is TGTGCCATCAGAGGACAGGGGGCAGAATCACCCCTCCACTTT. The genes are TRBV10-3 and TRBJ1-6, with 11 bases aligning to TRBD1. This CDR3 is built from 14 residues. Unmatched junction bases numbered 5, after V lost 6 bases and J lost 10 bases. Per the germline V gene, CDR1 is ENHRY and CDR2 is SYGVKD.